Below, one T cell receptor (beta chain) is given with its context. This record belongs to a study of CD8 T cells in Susac syndrome. CDR3 size: 16 residues. Germline V gene sequence: CDR1 MNHEY, CDR2 SVGAGI. J lost 1 base, V lost 2 bases, and 2 bases had no gene match. cDNA came from roughly 0.53 to 1 ug RNA primed by random hexamers. From the immunoSEQ multiplex PCR reads, TCRdb called clonotypes with MiXCR, one entry per CDR3 protein. Found here are some 400,000 distinct CDR3 sequences, around 85% of them singletons; the top ten hold roughly 0.1%. This TCR was sampled from a human donor with multiple sclerosis. The chain links TRBV6-5 to TRBJ2-2; 9 bases fit TRBD2. Sequencing used CD8+ T cells from PBMCs. The CDR3 sequence: CASSYLSGRNTGELFF. CDR3 DNA: TGTGCCAGCAGTTACCTTAGCGGGAGGAACACCGGGGAGCTGTTTTTT.